The table lists the clone carrying this T cell receptor beta chain with many counts. Its antigen remains unknown. Germline V CDR1 and CDR2: MNHEY, SMNVEV (reference sequence). CDR3 length equals 16 residues. Trimming removed 5 bases from V and 4 bases from J; junction bases left unmatched: 7. 5'RACE with 10-nucleotide random UMIs produced the cDNA. TCRdb passed the 5' RACE reads through MiXCR, listing each CDR3 protein once. The sample consists of about 15,000 distinct CDR3 sequences, about 3.6% of them appearing once. This sample was taken from a study of neurological immune-mediated disorders. Points from the study as a whole: Private repertoires in all groups were suggested by the finding that expanded clones across subjects shared no CDR3 amino acid sequences. Healthy controls had more TCR clonal expansion than multiple sclerosis, which showed the least, whereas HTLV-1-associated myelopathy showed the most.

The sequenced sample was CD8+ T cells from blood. The chain uses TRBV27 and TRBJ2-5; 13 bases map to TRBD2. This TCR came from a woman in her thirties or forties in good health. The CDR3 DNA reads as TGTGCCAGCAGTCCCGGACTAGCGGGAGTGGGAGAGACCCAGTACTTC. This codes for CASSPGLAGVGETQYF.